The present T cell receptor beta chain was sequenced within a study of vaccination and CD4 T cells after COVID-19. As for the study in general: Participants, all vaccine recipients, received two doses of either BNT162b2 or mRNA-1273.

The length of the CDR3 is 15 residues. With 3 bases clipped from V and 4 bases from J, the junction kept 5 bases outside the gene matches. Germline loops: CDR1 LNHNV, CDR2 YYDKDF (reference sequence). Scientists ran DNA taken from cultured CD4+ T cells through the Oncomine TCR Beta short-read assay for sequencing. TCRdb reanalysed the PCR reads using MiXCR and keeps one entry per CDR3 protein. The table shows about 6,800 distinct CDR3 sequences, with approximately 73% occurring only once. For this clonotype: Its target is unknown.

Indicated treatment: approximately 9-day PBMC culture with coronavirus spike peptide pools or control peptides (ViraFEST assay). The sequence was collected from a human donor who had recovered from COVID-19. The chain recombines TRBV15 with TRBJ1-1, with 10 nucleotides matching TRBD1. The specimen was CD4+ T cells from blood, cultured in vitro. CDR3 sequence (DNA): TGTGCCACCAGCAGCTACGGGACAGGGGTCACTGAAGCTTTCTTT. Amino acid sequence: CATSSYGTGVTEAFF.